This T cell receptor beta chain was identified during a study of monozygotic twins with inflammatory bowel disease. Study outcomes and limitations: Repertoire likeness was no different across concordant and discordant twins, perhaps owing to restricted power. It was in IBD patients that TCRbeta diversity (inverse Simpson) was lower than in healthy co-twins.

The UMIs contained a 6-nucleotide sample barcode. They were added by template switching during cDNA synthesis. TCRdb reprocessed the 5' RACE reads and stores each CDR3 protein as one record, lacking DNA. This repertoire includes over 130,000 distinct CDR3 sequences. A word on this clonotype: Its antigen is currently unknown.

Sampling involved one blood draw (less than 2.8 ml) for every donor. The CDR3 has 15 residues. Germline CDR1 and CDR2: DFQATT and SNEGSKA (reference sequence). The sequenced sample was blood. This chain joins TRBV20-1 and TRBJ1-5; TCRdb returns TRBD1, unconfirmable since there is no DNA. The TCR comes from a human donor with ulcerative colitis or Crohn's disease, or a healthy co-twin of an affected twin (not recorded which). This chain's CDR3 is CSAQTGSPGNQPQHF.